These 19 T cell receptor beta chains were sequenced from one sample in a study of regulatory T cells in long-lasting Graves disease. Libraries of TCR beta came from iRepertoire HTBI primers plus Arm-PCR of CDR3 regions. TCRdb called the multiplex PCR reads again in MiXCR, with one record for every CDR3 protein. The data contain roughly 610,000 distinct CDR3 sequences, about 16% of them singletons. Time point here: newly diagnosed GD, antithyroid drugs for less than 3 months. With RNA extracted from PBMCs as input, the TCR library was made. These data were also filed under a second study, of T cells in Graves' hyperthyroidism and ophthalmopathy.

The source was peripheral blood mononuclear cells (PBMCs), collected at new diagnosis, from a patient treated with antithyroid drugs. The receptors were sampled from a man aged 18 to 29 with Graves disease.

The sample holds a few counts of this clonotype. The chain links TRBV12-3 or TRBV12-4 to TRBJ2-7; perhaps TRBD2 as D (5 bases). Trimming stripped 7 bases from V and 1 base from J, with 20 bases between. This CDR3 is built from 16 residues. The CDR3 DNA follows: TGTGCCAGCACCTTCGAAACAGCTCGGGGATCCTACGAGCAGTACTTC. Translation gives CASTFETARGSYEQYF.

This clonotype was seen ten or more times. V usage is TRBV30 and J usage is TRBJ2-7; perhaps TRBD1 as D (7 bases). Trimming stripped 7 bases from V and 3 bases from J, with 13 bases between. The CDR3 loop spans 12 amino acids. Per germline, CDR1 GTSNPN and CDR2 SVGIG (reference sequence). In DNA, the CDR3 is TGTGCCTCCAGGGGGGATGTCTACGAGCAGTACTTC. As protein: CASRGDVYEQYF. The full variable domain, its missing parts supplied by reference TRBV30 and TRBJ2-7, is SQTIHQWPATLVQPVGSPLSLECTVEGTSNPNLYWYRQAAGRGLQLLFYSVGIGQISSEVPQNLSASRPQDRQFILSSKKLLLSDSGFYLCASRGDVYEQYFGPGTRLTVT.

This clonotype occurred many times. V usage is TRBV3-1 and J usage is TRBJ2-5; 14 positions agree with TRBD2. CDR3 length equals 16 residues. Trimming cost V 4 bases and J 5 bases; bases outside gene matches: 6. The germline V gene has CDR1 LGHDT and CDR2 YNNKEL (reference sequence). The CDR3 is CASSLTSGRADETQYF. DNA of the CDR3: TGTGCCAGCAGCCTGACTAGCGGGAGGGCCGATGAGACCCAGTACTTC.

This clonotype was seen only a few times. The chain recombines TRBV20-1 with TRBJ2-2; 7 nucleotides match TRBD1. The CDR3 is 15 amino acids. J gave up 6 bases and V 2 bases, and 9 bases lay outside the gene matches. Looked up from germline, CDR1 is DFQATT and CDR2 is SNEGSKA (reference sequence). The CDR3 loop reads CSARTGDQGAGELFF. The CDR3 DNA follows: TGCAGTGCTAGAACAGGGGACCAAGGGGCCGGGGAGCTGTTTTTT.

This clonotype was counted a few times. The V gene is TRBV9, the J gene TRBJ2-3, with a possible D match to TRBD1 (6 bases). V lost 4 bases and J 5 bases, leaving 14 bases between the germline ends. The CDR3 is 14 residues long. Germline V gene data show CDR1 as SGDLS and CDR2 as YYNGEE. Here the CDR3 reads CASSSQGYGDTQYF. The CDR3 coding sequence is TGTGCCAGCAGCTCTCAGGGGTACGGAGATACGCAGTATTTT.

This clonotype was counted between two and nine times. The gene calls are TRBV18 and TRBJ2-3; 13 bases agree with TRBD2. V lost 3 bases, J lost 0 bases, and 6 bases stayed unmatched. The CDR3 extends over 18 amino acids. Germline V gives CDR1 KGHSH, CDR2 LQKENI. The chain's CDR3 is CASSPGLAGTSSTDTQYF. The DNA for the CDR3 is TGTGCCAGCTCACCGGGACTAGCGGGAACCTCTAGCACAGATACGCAGTATTTT.

This chain joins TRBV20-1 and TRBJ2-7, with a possible D match to TRBD1 (6 bases). From germline, CDR1 is DFQATT and CDR2 SNEGSKA (reference sequence). The CDR3 has 14 amino acids. V dropped 6 bases and J dropped 1 base, with 16 bases sitting between them. The CDR3 protein is CSAPRAGDSYEQYF. Written as DNA, the CDR3 is TGCAGTGCCCCCAGGGCAGGGGATTCCTACGAGCAGTACTTC.

This clonotype was seen more than once but under ten times. V and J are TRBV5-1 and TRBJ1-6; the match to TRBD1 covers 7 bases. The CDR3 length is 14 residues. V gave up 3 bases and J gave up 6 bases; unmatched junction bases: 3. Germline assignment: CDR1 SGHRS and CDR2 YFSETQ. CDR3 in DNA: TGCGCCAGCAGCTCAGGACAGGCTAATTCACCCCTCCACTTT. It yields the protein CASSSGQANSPLHF.

Many counts were recorded for this clonotype. The V call is TRBV11-2, the J call TRBJ2-7, with D perhaps TRBD1 or TRBD2 (7 bases each). The CDR3 runs to 13 residues. Per the germline V gene, CDR1 is SGHAT and CDR2 is FQNNGV. V was pared by 3 bases and J by 7 bases, with 13 bases between. The CDR3 here is CASSFRGEGEQYF. The CDR3 DNA reads as TGTGCCAGCAGCTTCAGGGGGGAGGGGGAGCAGTACTTC.

The chain links TRBV19 to TRBJ1-2; possible D gene TRBD1, 5 bases. This CDR3 has 13 residues. Germline values: CDR1 LNHDA, CDR2 SQIVND (reference sequence). V shed 6 bases and J shed 4 bases, with 12 bases lying between them. As DNA, the CDR3 is TGTGCCAGTAGGAGGGACTGGATCTATGGCTACACCTTC. Its translation: CASRRDWIYGYTF.

This clonotype has a count of ten or more. V and J are TRBV29-1 and TRBJ2-5; tentatively, D is TRBD1 or TRBD2 (5 bases each). Germline V gene lookup returns CDR1 SQVTM and CDR2 ANQGSEA. The CDR3 covers 12 residues. Trimming removed 5 bases from V and 4 bases from J, with 11 bases in between. Here the CDR3 DNA reads TGCAGCGTTCGGGACGGTGGAGAGACCCAGTACTTC. Protein sequence: CSVRDGGETQYF.

This clonotype has at least ten counts. V gene TRBV28 combines with J gene TRBJ2-7; D is ambiguous. The germline V gene has CDR1 MDHEN and CDR2 SYDVKM. CDR3 length: 17 residues. The V end lost 5 bases, the J end lost 0 bases, and 20 bases lay between the germline ends. In DNA form, the CDR3 reads TGTGCCAGCAGTCCACTCCCCGGGTGGGCCCGCTCCTACGAGCAGTACTTC. As protein: CASSPLPGWARSYEQYF. Complete variable domain (other parts from reference TRBV28 and TRBJ2-7): DVKVTQSSRYLVKRTGEKVFLECVQDMDHENMFWYRQDPGLGLRLIYFSYDVKMKEKGDIPEGYSVSREKKERFSLILESASTNQTSMYLCASSPLPGWARSYEQYFGPGTRLTVT.

This chain joins TRBV3-1 and TRBJ1-6; 10 bases are a match to TRBD1. CDR3 length: 15 residues. After removal of 4 bases from V and 8 bases from J, the junction contained 5 bases not matched to a gene. CDR1 and CDR2 (germline): LGHDT, YNNKEL (reference sequence). Here the CDR3 reads CASSLRTGGYSPLHF. The CDR3 nucleotides are TGTGCCAGCAGCCTCCGGACAGGGGGTTATTCACCCCTCCACTTT.

This chain links TRBV18 with TRBJ2-7; 13 nucleotides match TRBD2. CDR3 length equals 18 residues. Unmatched junction bases numbered 11, after V lost 3 bases and J lost 3 bases. Germline V gene lookup returns CDR1 KGHSH and CDR2 LQKENI. DNA of the CDR3: TGTGCCAGCTCACCCCTCCCGGGACTAGCGGGAAGAAACTACGAGCAGTACTTC. Its protein is CASSPLPGLAGRNYEQYF.

This clonotype showed up just a few times. J is TRBJ2-3 and V is TRBV15, with TRBD2 as a possible D gene (5 bases). The CDR3 is 17 amino acids. Per the germline V gene, CDR1 is LNHNV and CDR2 is YYDKDF (reference sequence). Deletions cut 1 base from V and 0 bases from J, with 14 bases between. CDR3 sequence reads: CATSRGSDRMSTDTQYF. The CDR3 DNA reads as TGTGCCACCAGCAGAGGTAGCGACCGAATGAGCACAGATACGCAGTATTTT.

This chain connects TRBV13 to TRBJ2-1; 9 bases align to TRBD2. CDR1 is PRHDT, CDR2 FYEKMQ, per germline (reference sequence). The J segment lost 8 bases and the V segment lost 1 base, leaving 12 bases of the junction unmatched. This CDR3 has 17 amino acids. The CDR3: CASSLVGGGRAWDEQFF. The CDR3 nucleotides read TGTGCCAGCAGCTTAGTAGGGGGCGGGAGGGCCTGGGATGAGCAGTTCTTC.

This clonotype has more than one count but fewer than ten. This chain uses TRBV30 with TRBJ1-2; D possibly corresponds to TRBD1 (5 bases). V shed 3 bases and J shed 4 bases, with 15 bases lying between them. The CDR3 runs 14 residues. Looked up from germline, CDR1 is GTSNPN and CDR2 is SVGIG (reference sequence). In DNA form, the CDR3 reads TGTGCCTGGAGCCACCCGGGACTGTCCTATGGCTACACCTTC. This translates into CAWSHPGLSYGYTF. The variable domain in full, completed from reference TRBV30 and TRBJ1-2, reads SQTIHQWPATLVQPVGSPLSLECTVEGTSNPNLYWYRQAAGRGLQLLFYSVGIGQISSEVPQNLSASRPQDRQFILSSKKLLLSDSGFYLCAWSHPGLSYGYTFGSGTRLTVV.

This clonotype was counted a few times. CDR3 sequence: CASRGGGAAALHF. In DNA form, the CDR3 reads TGTGCCAGCAGAGGAGGGGGAGCCGCGGCCCTCCACTTT. V gene TRBV2 combines with J gene TRBJ1-6; D is perhaps TRBD1 (6 bases). The V gene lost 6 bases and the J gene lost 14 bases, with 17 bases spanning the gap. This CDR3 is 13 amino acids long. From germline, CDR1 is SNHLY and CDR2 FYNNEI.

This clonotype was seen a few times. V and J are TRBV9 and TRBJ2-1; no clear D gene. V was clipped by 0 bases and J by 0 bases, with 7 bases between them. Per the germline V gene, CDR1 is SGDLS and CDR2 is YYNGEE. The CDR3 totals 15 residues. The CDR3 DNA reads TGTGCCAGCAGCGTAGCGTTGAGCTCCTACAATGAGCAGTTCTTC. This encodes CASSVALSSYNEQFF.